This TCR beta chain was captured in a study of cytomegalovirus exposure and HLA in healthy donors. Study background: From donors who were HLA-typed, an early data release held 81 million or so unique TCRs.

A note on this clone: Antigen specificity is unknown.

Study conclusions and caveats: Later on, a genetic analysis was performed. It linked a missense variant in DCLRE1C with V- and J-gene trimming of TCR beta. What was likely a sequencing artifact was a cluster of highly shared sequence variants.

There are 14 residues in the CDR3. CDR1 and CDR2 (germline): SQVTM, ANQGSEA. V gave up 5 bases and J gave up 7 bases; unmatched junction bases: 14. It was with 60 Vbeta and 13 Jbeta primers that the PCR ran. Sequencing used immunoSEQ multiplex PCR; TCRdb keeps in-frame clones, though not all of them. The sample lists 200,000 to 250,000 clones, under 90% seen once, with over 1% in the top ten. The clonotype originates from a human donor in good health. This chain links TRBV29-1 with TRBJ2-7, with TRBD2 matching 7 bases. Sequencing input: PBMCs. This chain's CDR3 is CSVRPGSTGGEQYF. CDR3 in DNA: TGCAGCGTTCGCCCAGGGTCTACGGGAGGAGAGCAGTACTTC.